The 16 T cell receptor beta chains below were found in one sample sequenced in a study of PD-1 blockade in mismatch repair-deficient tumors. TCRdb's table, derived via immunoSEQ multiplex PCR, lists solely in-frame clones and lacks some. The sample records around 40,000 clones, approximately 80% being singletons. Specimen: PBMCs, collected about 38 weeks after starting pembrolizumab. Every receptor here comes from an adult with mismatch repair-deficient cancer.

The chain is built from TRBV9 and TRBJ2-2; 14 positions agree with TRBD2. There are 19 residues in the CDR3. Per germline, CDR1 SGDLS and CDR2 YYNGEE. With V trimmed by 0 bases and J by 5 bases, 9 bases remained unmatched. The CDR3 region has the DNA TGTGCCAGCAGCGTAGAAGTGACTAGCGGGAGGGCCAATACCGGGGAGCTGTTTTTT. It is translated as CASSVEVTSGRANTGELFF.

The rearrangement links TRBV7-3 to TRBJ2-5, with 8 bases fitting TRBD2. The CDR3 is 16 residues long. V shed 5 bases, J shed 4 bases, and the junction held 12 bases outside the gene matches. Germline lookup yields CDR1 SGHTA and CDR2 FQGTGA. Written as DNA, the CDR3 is TGTGCCAGCAGCCAGGGGACTAGAAGGTCCGGAGAGACCCAGTACTTC. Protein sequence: CASSQGTRRSGETQYF.

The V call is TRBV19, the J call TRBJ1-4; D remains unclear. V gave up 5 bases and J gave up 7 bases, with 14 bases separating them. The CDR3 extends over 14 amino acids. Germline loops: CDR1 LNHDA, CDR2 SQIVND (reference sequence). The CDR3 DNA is TGTGCCAGTAGTTCTTTCCCGACGGGTGAAAAACTGTTTTTT. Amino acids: CASSSFPTGEKLFF.

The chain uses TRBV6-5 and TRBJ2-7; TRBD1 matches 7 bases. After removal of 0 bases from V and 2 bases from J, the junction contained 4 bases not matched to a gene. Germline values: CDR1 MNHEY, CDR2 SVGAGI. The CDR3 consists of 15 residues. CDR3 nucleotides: TGTGCCAGCAGTTACTCGAGACAGGGAGCCTACGAGCAGTACTTC. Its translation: CASSYSRQGAYEQYF.

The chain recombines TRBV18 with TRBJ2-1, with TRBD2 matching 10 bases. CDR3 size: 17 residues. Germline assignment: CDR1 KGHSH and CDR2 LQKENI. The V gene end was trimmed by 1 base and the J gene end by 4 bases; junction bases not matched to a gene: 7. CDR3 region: CASSPLASGSVYNEQFF. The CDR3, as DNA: TGTGCCAGCTCACCACTGGCTAGCGGGAGTGTTTACAATGAGCAGTTCTTC.

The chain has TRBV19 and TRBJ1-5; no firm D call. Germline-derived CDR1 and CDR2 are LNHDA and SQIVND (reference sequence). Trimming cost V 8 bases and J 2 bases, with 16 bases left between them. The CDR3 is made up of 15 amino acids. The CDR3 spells CASVSRIEGNQPQHF. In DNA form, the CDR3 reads TGTGCCAGTGTGAGCAGAATTGAGGGCAATCAGCCCCAGCATTTT.

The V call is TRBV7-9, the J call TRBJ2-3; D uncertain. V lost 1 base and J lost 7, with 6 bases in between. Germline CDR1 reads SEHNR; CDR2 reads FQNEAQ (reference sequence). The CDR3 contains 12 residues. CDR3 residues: CASSLGQNTQYF. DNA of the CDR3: TGTGCCAGCAGCTTAGGTCAGAATACGCAGTATTTT.

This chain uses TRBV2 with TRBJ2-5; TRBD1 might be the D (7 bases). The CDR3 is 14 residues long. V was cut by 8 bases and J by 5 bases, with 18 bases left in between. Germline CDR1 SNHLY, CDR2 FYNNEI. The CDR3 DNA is TGTGCCAGCCGCTCCCAGGGGGGAGAGGAGACCCAGTACTTC. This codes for CASRSQGGEETQYF.

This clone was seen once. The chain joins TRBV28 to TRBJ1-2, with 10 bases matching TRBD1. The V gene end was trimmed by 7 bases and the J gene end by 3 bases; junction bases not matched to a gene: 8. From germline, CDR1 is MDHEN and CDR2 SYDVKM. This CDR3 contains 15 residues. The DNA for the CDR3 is TGTGCCAGCATCCATGGGGACAGGGGCGACTATGGCTACACCTTC. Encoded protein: CASIHGDRGDYGYTF.

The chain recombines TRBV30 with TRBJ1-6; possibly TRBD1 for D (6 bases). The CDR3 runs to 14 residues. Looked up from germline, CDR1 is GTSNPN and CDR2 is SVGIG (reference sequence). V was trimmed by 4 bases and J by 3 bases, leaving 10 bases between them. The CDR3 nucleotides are TGTGCCTGGACTATAGGGGGCTATAATTCACCCCTCCACTTT. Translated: CAWTIGGYNSPLHF.

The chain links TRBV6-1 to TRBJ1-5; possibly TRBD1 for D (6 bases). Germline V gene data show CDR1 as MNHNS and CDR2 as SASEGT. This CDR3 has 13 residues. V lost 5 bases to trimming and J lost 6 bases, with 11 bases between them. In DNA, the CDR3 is TGTGCCAGCAGTAAACAGGGATCTCAGCCCCAGCATTTT. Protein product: CASSKQGSQPQHF.

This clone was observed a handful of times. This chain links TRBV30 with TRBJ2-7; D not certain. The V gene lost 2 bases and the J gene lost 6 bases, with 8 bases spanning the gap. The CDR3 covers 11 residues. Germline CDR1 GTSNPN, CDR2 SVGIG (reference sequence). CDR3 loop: CAWSMGVEQYF. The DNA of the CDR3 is TGTGCCTGGAGTATGGGCGTCGAGCAGTACTTC.

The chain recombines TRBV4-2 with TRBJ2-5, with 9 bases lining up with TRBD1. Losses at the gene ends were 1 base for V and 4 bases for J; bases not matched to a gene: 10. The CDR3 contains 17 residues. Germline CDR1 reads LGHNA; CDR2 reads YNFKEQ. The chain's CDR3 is CASSQGTGARNAETQYF. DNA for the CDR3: TGTGCCAGCAGCCAAGGGACAGGGGCCCGAAACGCAGAGACCCAGTACTTC.

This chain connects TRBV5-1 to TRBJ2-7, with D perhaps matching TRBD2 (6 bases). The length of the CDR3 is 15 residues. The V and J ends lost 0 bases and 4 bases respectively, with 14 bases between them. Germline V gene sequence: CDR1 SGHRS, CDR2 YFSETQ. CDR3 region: CASSLDPGLPYEQYF. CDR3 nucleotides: TGCGCCAGCAGCTTGGACCCGGGACTCCCATACGAGCAGTACTTC.

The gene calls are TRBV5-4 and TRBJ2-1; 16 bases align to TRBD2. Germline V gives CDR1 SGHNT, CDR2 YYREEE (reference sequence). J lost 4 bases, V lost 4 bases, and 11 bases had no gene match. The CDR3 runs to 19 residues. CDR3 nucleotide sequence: TGTGCCAGCAGCGGATCCGGGACTAGCGGGAGGGCCATATACAATGAGCAGTTCTTC. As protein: CASSGSGTSGRAIYNEQFF.

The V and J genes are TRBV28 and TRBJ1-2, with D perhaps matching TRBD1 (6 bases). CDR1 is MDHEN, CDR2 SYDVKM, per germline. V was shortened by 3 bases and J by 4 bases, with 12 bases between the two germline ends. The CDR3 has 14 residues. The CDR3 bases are TGTGCCAGCAGTTTCCGCAGGGGTCCCTATGGCTACACCTTC. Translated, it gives CASSFRRGPYGYTF.